A selection of T cell receptor beta chains follows, all from one sample in a study of blood T cell repertoires in COVID-19. Only in-frame clones appear in the TCRdb table, and some are missing; sequencing was by immunoSEQ multiplex PCR. The sample includes fewer than 500,000 clones, 81% of them seen just once. The sample comprised peripheral blood. Receptors originate from a human donor with acute or convalescent COVID-19. The donor label of this sample is uncertain. Both conserved end residues are part of each CDR3. D genes are given only for firm matches. Rows may omit the clone size; those that give it use once, few, many or a size class.

size: -; V: TRBV11-2; J: TRBJ2-7; D: -; DNA: TGTGCCAGCAGCTTAACACCACTCGGGGGATACGACGAGCAGTACTTC; CDR3: CASSLTPLGGYDEQYF
size: -; V: TRBV28; J: TRBJ1-3; D: -; DNA: TGTGCCAGCAGTTTGTCCCAGCGCTCTGGAAACACCATATATTTT; CDR3: CASSLSQRSGNTIYF
size: -; V: TRBV28; J: TRBJ2-2; D: TRBD1; DNA: TGTGCCAGCAGGTCGACAGGGTTCGCCGGGGAGCTGTTTTTT; CDR3: CASRSTGFAGELFF
size: -; V: TRBV18; J: TRBJ1-5; D: TRBD1; DNA: TGTGCCAGCTCACCACCGAGACAGGGTCCCCAGCATTTT; CDR3: CASSPPRQGPQHF
size: -; V: TRBV6-1; J: TRBJ1-3; D: TRBD1; DNA: TGTGCCAGCAGTGACCCGACAGGGGTGGGAAACACCATATATTTT; CDR3: CASSDPTGVGNTIYF
size: once; V: TRBV19; J: TRBJ2-1; D: -; DNA: TGTGCCAGTAGTATACTGACCGACACAAATGAGCAGTTCTTC; CDR3: CASSILTDTNEQFF
size: -; V: TRBV29-1; J: TRBJ1-1; D: -; DNA: TGCAGCGTTGAGACAGGTATGAAGGCTTTCTTT; CDR3: CSVETGMKAFF
size: -; V: TRBV11-1; J: TRBJ2-7; D: TRBD1; DNA: TGTGCCAGCAGGTCAAGAGGACAGGGAAAACTCGAGCAGTACTTC; CDR3: CASRSRGQGKLEQYF
size: -; V: TRBV28; J: TRBJ1-5; D: TRBD1; DNA: TGTGCCAGCAGTTCGTCGACAGGGCCGTATAGCAATCAGCCCCAGCATTTT; CDR3: CASSSSTGPYSNQPQHF
size: -; V: TRBV7-2; J: TRBJ2-7; D: TRBD2; DNA: TGTGCCAGCAGAGGACCGCGGACTAGCGGGGGAATCTACGAGCAGTACTTC; CDR3: CASRGPRTSGGIYEQYF
size: few; V: TRBV7-9; J: TRBJ2-3; D: TRBD1; DNA: TGTGCCAGCAGCTCAGAGATAGACAGGGCGGGCACAGATACGCAGTATTTT; CDR3: CASSSEIDRAGTDTQYF
size: -; V: TRBV6-1; J: TRBJ1-1; D: -; DNA: TGTGCCAGCAGTGAAGCCTTGGGACACCGGAACACTGAAGCTTTCTTT; CDR3: CASSEALGHRNTEAFF
size: -; V: TRBV5-1; J: TRBJ2-7; D: -; DNA: TGCGCCAGCAGCTTGGGCGGGACCAGCTCCTACGAGCAGTACTTC; CDR3: CASSLGGTSSYEQYF
size: -; V: TRBV30; J: TRBJ2-7; D: -; DNA: TGTGCCTGGAGCCCCCCGGAAGGGGCTGGGCAGTACTTC; CDR3: CAWSPPEGAGQYF
size: -; V: TRBV7-8; J: TRBJ2-2; D: -; DNA: TGTGCCAGCAGTTCGCCGGGACAGAACACCGGGGAGCTGTTTTTT; CDR3: CASSSPGQNTGELFF
size: -; V: TRBV5-4; J: TRBJ1-1; D: TRBD1; DNA: TGTGCCAGCAGCTTCTCCCGGGACAGGGGGCAGGGAGCTTTCTTT; CDR3: CASSFSRDRGQGAFF
size: -; V: TRBV7-2; J: TRBJ1-2; D: -; DNA: TGTGCCAGCAGCTCCGGGTCAGACTATGGCTACACCTTC; CDR3: CASSSGSDYGYTF
size: few; V: TRBV5-6; J: TRBJ2-7; D: TRBD1; DNA: TGTGCCAGCAGCCCAAACAGGGGGCGCGGAGGCGAGCAGTACTTC; CDR3: CASSPNRGRGGEQYF
size: -; V: TRBV19; J: TRBJ1-1; D: -; DNA: TGTGCCAGTAGTACCCTAACAGGATCCAACACTGAAGCTTTCTTT; CDR3: CASSTLTGSNTEAFF
size: -; V: TRBV2; J: TRBJ1-5; D: -; DNA: TGTGCCAGCAGGAGAACGGGGGATCAGCCCCAGCATTTT; CDR3: CASRRTGDQPQHF
size: -; V: TRBV29-1; J: TRBJ2-7; D: TRBD1; DNA: TGCAGCGTTGAAGGGGGACAGGGGCCCTACGAGCAGTACTTC; CDR3: CSVEGGQGPYEQYF
size: -; V: TRBV3-1/TRBV3-2; J: TRBJ2-7; D: -; DNA: TGTGCCAGCAGGAAGAGGAGGGGCTCCTACGAGCAGTACTTC; CDR3: CASRKRRGSYEQYF
size: few; V: TRBV5-8; J: TRBJ2-2; D: -; DNA: TGTGCCAGCAGCGGGCAGGGGTTCCACGGGGAGCTGTTTTTT; CDR3: CASSGQGFHGELFF
size: -; V: TRBV5-4; J: TRBJ1-1; D: -; DNA: TGTGCCAGCAGCTTCCTTCAGGGGCTTGGGCCTGAAGCTTTCTTT; CDR3: CASSFLQGLGPEAFF
size: once; V: TRBV18; J: TRBJ1-1; D: -; DNA: TGTGCCAGCTCACCCGCGCAGGGTAGGAACACTGAAGCTTTCTTT; CDR3: CASSPAQGRNTEAFF
size: -; V: TRBV10-3; J: TRBJ2-1; D: TRBD1; DNA: TGTGCCATCAGTGGGACAGGGGGATACAATGAGCAGTTCTTC; CDR3: CAISGTGGYNEQFF
size: -; V: TRBV6-5; J: TRBJ2-3; D: TRBD1; DNA: TGTGCCAGCACCCGGGACAGGAGTAGCACAGATACGCAGTATTTT; CDR3: CASTRDRSSTDTQYF
size: once; V: TRBV5-1; J: TRBJ1-5; D: TRBD1; DNA: TGCGCCAGCAGACGGGACAGGGGGCCGGATCAGCCCCAGCATTTT; CDR3: CASRRDRGPDQPQHF
size: -; V: TRBV12-3/TRBV12-4; J: TRBJ2-5; D: -; DNA: TGTGCCAGCAGAGGACTATACCAAGAGACCCAGTACTTC; CDR3: CASRGLYQETQYF
size: -; V: TRBV4-1; J: TRBJ2-7; D: TRBD1; DNA: TGCGCCAGCAGCCAAGCACTAGGACAGGGGGCGAACTCCTACGAGCAGTACTTC; CDR3: CASSQALGQGANSYEQYF
size: -; V: TRBV28; J: TRBJ1-2; D: -; DNA: TGTGCCAGCAGTTGGAGAACTGACAGGCCTGGTTATGGCTACACCTTC; CDR3: CASSWRTDRPGYGYTF
size: -; V: TRBV6-5; J: TRBJ2-5; D: TRBD1; DNA: TGTGCCAGCAGCCGGACAGGGAAAGAGACCCAGTACTTC; CDR3: CASSRTGKETQYF
size: once; V: TRBV29-1; J: TRBJ1-1; D: TRBD1; DNA: TGCAGCGTGACAGGGGTCAGGAACACTGAAGCTTTCTTT; CDR3: CSVTGVRNTEAFF
size: once; V: TRBV20-1; J: TRBJ2-4; D: -; DNA: TGCAGTGCCAAGGACTGGGACATTCAGTACTTC; CDR3: CSAKDWDIQYF
size: -; V: TRBV5-1; J: TRBJ2-7; D: TRBD2; DNA: TGCGCCAGCAGTCTTGTTAGCGGGAGTCTCTCCTACGAGCAGTACTTC; CDR3: CASSLVSGSLSYEQYF
size: -; V: TRBV4-2; J: TRBJ2-7; D: -; DNA: TGTGCCAGCAGCCAAGATCAGCGGGCGAGGGGCTACGAGCAGTACTTC; CDR3: CASSQDQRARGYEQYF
size: -; V: TRBV5-1; J: TRBJ2-7; D: TRBD1; DNA: TGCACCAGCAGCTTGGCGCTTGGGACAGGCTCCTACGAGCAGTACTTC; CDR3: CTSSLALGTGSYEQYF
size: -; V: TRBV7-2; J: TRBJ1-3; D: -; DNA: TGTGCCAGCAGCTTAGTCCAGGCTACCTCTGGAAACACCATATATTTT; CDR3: CASSLVQATSGNTIYF
size: -; V: TRBV20-1; J: TRBJ2-3; D: TRBD1; DNA: TGCAGTGCTAGTGGGGCGAAGACAGGGGGCACAGATACGCAGTATTTT; CDR3: CSASGAKTGGTDTQYF
size: -; V: TRBV7-6; J: TRBJ2-7; D: TRBD1; DNA: TGTGCCAGCAGCACGGACAGGGGGGGAGAGCAGTACTTC; CDR3: CASSTDRGGEQYF
size: many; V: TRBV3-1/TRBV3-2; J: TRBJ2-7; D: TRBD1; DNA: TGTGCCAGCAGCCGGACAGGGTTGACCTACGAGCAGTACTTC; CDR3: CASSRTGLTYEQYF
size: -; V: TRBV5-6; J: TRBJ2-7; D: -; DNA: TGTGCCAGCAGCTTTGCGAGAGAGCAGTACTTC; CDR3: CASSFAREQYF
size: -; V: TRBV5-1; J: TRBJ1-2; D: TRBD1; DNA: TGCGCCAGCAGCTTCACCCGGGACAGGGGTCTAACTAACTATGGCTACACCTTC; CDR3: CASSFTRDRGLTNYGYTF
size: once; V: TRBV12-3/TRBV12-4; J: TRBJ2-5; D: TRBD2; DNA: TGTGCCAGCAGCCCGACTAGCTGGGAGACCCAGTACTTC; CDR3: CASSPTSWETQYF
size: -; V: TRBV5-8; J: TRBJ1-4; D: TRBD1; DNA: TGTGCCAGCAACCGTCCTCGGGACAGGAGGGATGAAAAACTGTTTTTT; CDR3: CASNRPRDRRDEKLFF
size: -; V: TRBV7-9; J: TRBJ2-1; D: TRBD2; DNA: TGTGCCAGCAGCCCCCGACTAGCGGGGGGGAGTGAACCCTACAATGAGCAGTTCTTC; CDR3: CASSPRLAGGSEPYNEQFF
size: -; V: TRBV10-3; J: TRBJ2-5; D: -; DNA: TGTGCCATCAGTAGGGTGGAGGGGGAGACCCAGTACTTC; CDR3: CAISRVEGETQYF
size: -; V: TRBV4-1; J: TRBJ2-5; D: TRBD2; DNA: TGCGCCAGCAGCCTTAGCGGGAAGTACCAAGAGACCCAGTACTTC; CDR3: CASSLSGKYQETQYF
size: once; V: TRBV28; J: TRBJ2-7; D: -; DNA: TGTGCCAGCAGGGCAGGGCTCGCAGGTCTTTCCTACGAGCAGTACTTC; CDR3: CASRAGLAGLSYEQYF
size: few; V: TRBV19; J: TRBJ2-6; D: TRBD2; DNA: TGTGCCAGTGACATGCGGGGGGGGACCTCTGGGGCCAACGTCCTGACTTTC; CDR3: CASDMRGGTSGANVLTF
size: -; V: TRBV6-1; J: TRBJ2-3; D: -; DNA: TGTGCCAGCAGTGACCGGGACAAGGGGGATACGCAGTATTTT; CDR3: CASSDRDKGDTQYF
size: -; V: TRBV24-1; J: TRBJ2-1; D: TRBD1; DNA: TGTGCCACCAGTGAGCAGGGACAGGGTGCATACAATGAGCAGTTCTTC; CDR3: CATSEQGQGAYNEQFF
size: -; V: TRBV2; J: TRBJ2-7; D: -; DNA: TGTGCCAGCTGCAACTTCCCGAACTCCTACGAGCAGTACTTC; CDR3: CASCNFPNSYEQYF
size: -; V: TRBV5-4; J: TRBJ2-7; D: -; DNA: TGTGCCAGCAGCCAGGACCCGGGACAAGGGGGCGAGCAGTACTTC; CDR3: CASSQDPGQGGEQYF
size: -; V: TRBV10-1; J: TRBJ2-2; D: TRBD1; DNA: TGCGCCATTCCTATGACAGGGCCGAACACCGGGGAGCTGTTTTTT; CDR3: CAIPMTGPNTGELFF